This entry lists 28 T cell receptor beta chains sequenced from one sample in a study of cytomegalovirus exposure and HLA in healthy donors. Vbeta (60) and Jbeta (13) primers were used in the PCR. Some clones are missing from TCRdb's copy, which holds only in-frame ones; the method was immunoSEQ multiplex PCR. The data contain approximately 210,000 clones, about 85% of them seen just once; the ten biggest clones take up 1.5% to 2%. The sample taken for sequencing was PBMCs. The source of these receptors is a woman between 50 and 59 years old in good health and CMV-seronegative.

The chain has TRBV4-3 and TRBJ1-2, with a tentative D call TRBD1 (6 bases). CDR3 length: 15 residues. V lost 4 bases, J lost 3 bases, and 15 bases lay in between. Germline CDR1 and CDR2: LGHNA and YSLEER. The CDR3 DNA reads TGCGCCAGCAGCCTACTAAACAGGGACGACTATGGCTACACCTTC. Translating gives CASSLLNRDDYGYTF.

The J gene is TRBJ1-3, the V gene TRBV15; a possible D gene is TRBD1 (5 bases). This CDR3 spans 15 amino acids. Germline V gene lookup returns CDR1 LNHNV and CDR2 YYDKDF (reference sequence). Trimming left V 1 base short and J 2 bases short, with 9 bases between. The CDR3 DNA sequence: TGTGCCACCAGCAGAGCTACGACAGCTGGAAACACCATATATTTT. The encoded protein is CATSRATTAGNTIYF.

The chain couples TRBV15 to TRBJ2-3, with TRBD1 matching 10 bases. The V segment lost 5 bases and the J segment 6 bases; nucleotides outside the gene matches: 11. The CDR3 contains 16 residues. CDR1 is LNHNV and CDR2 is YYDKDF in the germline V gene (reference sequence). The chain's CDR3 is CATSRIGTGVTDTQYF. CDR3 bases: TGTGCCACCAGCCGAATCGGGACAGGGGTCACGGATACGCAGTATTTT.

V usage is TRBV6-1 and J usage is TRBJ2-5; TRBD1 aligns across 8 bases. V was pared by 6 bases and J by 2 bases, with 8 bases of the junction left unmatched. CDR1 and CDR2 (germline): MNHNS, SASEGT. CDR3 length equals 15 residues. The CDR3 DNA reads TGTGCCAGCAGCCGATCTACAGGGGGACAAGAGACCCAGTACTTC. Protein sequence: CASSRSTGGQETQYF.

CDR3 in amino acids: CASSLPGNTEAFF. The DNA for the CDR3 is TGTGCCAGCAGCTTGCCAGGGAACACTGAAGCTTTCTTT. V and J are TRBV5-6 and TRBJ1-1, with D unresolved. The length of the CDR3 is 13 residues. Between the trimmed V and J ends, which lost 1 base and 1 base, there was a span of 5 bases. Germline V gives CDR1 SGHDT, CDR2 YYEEEE.

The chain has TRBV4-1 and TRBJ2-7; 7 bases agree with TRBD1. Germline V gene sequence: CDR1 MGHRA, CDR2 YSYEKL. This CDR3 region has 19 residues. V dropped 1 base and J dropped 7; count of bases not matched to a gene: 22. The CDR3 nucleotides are TGCGCCAGCAGCCAAGTCAAGGGCACAAGGGACAGAGTCTCTAGGGAGCAGTACTTC. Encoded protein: CASSQVKGTRDRVSREQYF.

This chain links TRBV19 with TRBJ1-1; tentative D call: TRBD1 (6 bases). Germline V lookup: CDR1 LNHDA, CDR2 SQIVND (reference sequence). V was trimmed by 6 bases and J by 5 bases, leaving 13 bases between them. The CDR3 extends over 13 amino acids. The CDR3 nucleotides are TGTGCCAGTAGCCACAGAGGGGGTACTGAAGCTTTCTTT. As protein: CASSHRGGTEAFF.

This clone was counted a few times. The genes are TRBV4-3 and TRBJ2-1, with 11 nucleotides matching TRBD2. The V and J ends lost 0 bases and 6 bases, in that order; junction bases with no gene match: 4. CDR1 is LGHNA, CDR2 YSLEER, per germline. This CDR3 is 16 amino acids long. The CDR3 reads CASSQDLLAGANEQFF. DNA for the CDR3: TGCGCCAGCAGCCAAGATTTACTAGCGGGAGCCAATGAGCAGTTCTTC.

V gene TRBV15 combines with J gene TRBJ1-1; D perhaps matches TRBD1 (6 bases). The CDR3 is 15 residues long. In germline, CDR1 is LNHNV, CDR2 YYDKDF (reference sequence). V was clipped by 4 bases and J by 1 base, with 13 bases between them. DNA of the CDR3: TGTGCCACCAGCAAACAGGGTGGCCCGAACACTGAAGCTTTCTTT. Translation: CATSKQGGPNTEAFF.

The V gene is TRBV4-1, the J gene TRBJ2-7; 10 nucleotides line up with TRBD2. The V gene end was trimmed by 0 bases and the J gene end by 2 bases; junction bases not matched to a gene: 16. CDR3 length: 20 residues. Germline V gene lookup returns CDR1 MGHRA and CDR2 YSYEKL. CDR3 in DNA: TGCGCCAGCAGCCAAGAACCCCGAGGGTTCGGACTAGCGGTTGCCTACGAGCAGTACTTC. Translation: CASSQEPRGFGLAVAYEQYF.

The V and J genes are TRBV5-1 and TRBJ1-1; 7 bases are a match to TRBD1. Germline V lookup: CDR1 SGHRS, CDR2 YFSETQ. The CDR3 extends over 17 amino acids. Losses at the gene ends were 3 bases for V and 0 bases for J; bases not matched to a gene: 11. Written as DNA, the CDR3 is TGCGCCAGCAGCTCGCGGCCGGGACAGACTATGAACACTGAAGCTTTCTTT. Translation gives CASSSRPGQTMNTEAFF.

The CDR3: CASSLVTSGRGDTQYF. Here the CDR3 DNA reads TGTGCCAGCAGCTTAGTAACTAGCGGGAGGGGAGATACGCAGTATTTT. The rearrangement links TRBV7-2 to TRBJ2-3, with 13 bases matching TRBD2. Germline V gene sequence: CDR1 SGHTA, CDR2 FQGNSA. This CDR3 has 16 residues. J lost 5 bases, V lost 1 base, and 3 bases had no gene match.

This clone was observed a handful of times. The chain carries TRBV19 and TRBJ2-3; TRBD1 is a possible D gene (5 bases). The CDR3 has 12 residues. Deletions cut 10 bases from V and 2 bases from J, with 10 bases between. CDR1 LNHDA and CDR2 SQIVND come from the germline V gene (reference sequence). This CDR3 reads CATTGYTDTQYF. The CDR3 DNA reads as TGTGCCACAACAGGTTACACAGATACGCAGTATTTT.

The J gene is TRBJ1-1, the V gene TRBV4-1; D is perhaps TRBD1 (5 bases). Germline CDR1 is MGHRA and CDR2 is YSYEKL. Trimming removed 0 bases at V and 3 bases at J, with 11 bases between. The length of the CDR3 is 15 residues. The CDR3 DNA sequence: TGCGCCAGCAGCCAAGATAGGGGCCGCCACACTGAAGCTTTCTTT. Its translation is CASSQDRGRHTEAFF.

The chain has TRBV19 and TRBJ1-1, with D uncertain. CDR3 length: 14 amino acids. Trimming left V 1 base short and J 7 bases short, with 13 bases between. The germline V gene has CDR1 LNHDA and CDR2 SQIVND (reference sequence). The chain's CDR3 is CASSIARGEVEAFF. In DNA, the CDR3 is TGTGCCAGTAGTATAGCCCGAGGAGAGGTTGAAGCTTTCTTT.

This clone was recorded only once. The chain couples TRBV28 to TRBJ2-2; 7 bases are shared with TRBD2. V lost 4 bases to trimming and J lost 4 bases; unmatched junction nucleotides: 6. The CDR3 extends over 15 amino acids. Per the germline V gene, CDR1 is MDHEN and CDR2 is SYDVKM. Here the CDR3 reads CASSWASGFTGELFF. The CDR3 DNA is TGTGCCAGCAGTTGGGCTAGCGGATTCACCGGGGAGCTGTTTTTT. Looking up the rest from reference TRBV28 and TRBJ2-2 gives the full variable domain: DVKVTQSSRYLVKRTGEKVFLECVQDMDHENMFWYRQDPGLGLRLIYFSYDVKMKEKGDIPEGYSVSREKKERFSLILESASTNQTSMYLCASSWASGFTGELFFGEGSRLTVL.

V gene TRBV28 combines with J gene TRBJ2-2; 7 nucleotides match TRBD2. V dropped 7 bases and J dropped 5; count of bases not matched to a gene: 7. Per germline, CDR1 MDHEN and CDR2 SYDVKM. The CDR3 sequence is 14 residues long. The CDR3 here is CASNGGSGTGELFF. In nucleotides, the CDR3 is TGTGCCAGCAACGGCGGGAGCGGGACCGGGGAGCTGTTTTTT.

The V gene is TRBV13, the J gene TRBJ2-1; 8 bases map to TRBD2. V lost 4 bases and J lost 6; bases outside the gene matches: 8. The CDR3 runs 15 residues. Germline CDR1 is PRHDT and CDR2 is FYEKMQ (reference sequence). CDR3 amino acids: CASSSGTRSLNEQFF. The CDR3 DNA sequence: TGTGCCAGCAGCTCCGGGACTAGATCTCTCAATGAGCAGTTCTTC.

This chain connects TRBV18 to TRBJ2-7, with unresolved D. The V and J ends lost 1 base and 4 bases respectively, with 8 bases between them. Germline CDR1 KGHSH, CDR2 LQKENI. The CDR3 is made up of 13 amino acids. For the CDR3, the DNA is TGTGCCAGCTCACCACGGAGAACTTACGAGCAGTACTTC. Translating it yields CASSPRRTYEQYF.

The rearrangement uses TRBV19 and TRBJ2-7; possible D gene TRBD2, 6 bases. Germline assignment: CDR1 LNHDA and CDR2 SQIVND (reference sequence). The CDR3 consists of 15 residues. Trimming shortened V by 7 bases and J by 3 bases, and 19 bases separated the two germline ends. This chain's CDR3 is CASKPTAGTNYEQYF. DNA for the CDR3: TGTGCCAGTAAACCAACGGCGGGGACGAACTACGAGCAGTACTTC.

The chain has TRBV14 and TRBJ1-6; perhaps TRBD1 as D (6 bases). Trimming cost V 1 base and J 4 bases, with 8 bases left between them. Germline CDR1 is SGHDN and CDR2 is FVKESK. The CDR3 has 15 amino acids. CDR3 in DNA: TGTGCCAGCAGCCAAGTGACAGGATATAATTCACCCCTCCACTTT. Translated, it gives CASSQVTGYNSPLHF.

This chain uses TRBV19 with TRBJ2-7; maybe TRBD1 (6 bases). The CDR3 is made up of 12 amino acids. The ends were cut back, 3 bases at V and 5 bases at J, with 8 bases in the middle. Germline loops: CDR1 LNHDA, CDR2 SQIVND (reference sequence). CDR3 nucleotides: TGTGCCAGTAGTATCAACAGGGACGAGCAGTACTTC. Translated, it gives CASSINRDEQYF.

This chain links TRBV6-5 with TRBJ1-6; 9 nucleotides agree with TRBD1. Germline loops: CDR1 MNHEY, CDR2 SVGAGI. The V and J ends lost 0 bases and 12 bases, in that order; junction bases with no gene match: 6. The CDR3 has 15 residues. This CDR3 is CASSYSITGGQPLHF. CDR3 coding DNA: TGTGCCAGCAGTTACTCGATCACAGGGGGCCAACCCCTCCACTTT.

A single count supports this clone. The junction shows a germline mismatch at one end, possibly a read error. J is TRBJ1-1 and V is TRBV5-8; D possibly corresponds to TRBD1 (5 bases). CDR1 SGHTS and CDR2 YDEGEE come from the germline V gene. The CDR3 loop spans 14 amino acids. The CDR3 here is CAGSWNRMNTEAFF. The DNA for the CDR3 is TGTGCCGGCAGTTGGAACAGGATGAACACTGAAGCTTTCTTT.

CDR3 sequence (DNA): TGTGCCAGTAGTACGGGGACAGGGCGGTTTAACGCTGAAGCTTTCTTT. Its translation is CASSTGTGRFNAEAFF. The chain carries TRBV19 and TRBJ1-1; TRBD1 aligns across 9 bases. Unmatched junction bases numbered 12, after V lost 4 bases and J lost 6 bases. Germline V lookup: CDR1 LNHDA, CDR2 SQIVND (reference sequence). This CDR3 is 16 amino acids long. Full variable domain (remainder filled in from reference TRBV19 and TRBJ1-1): DGGITQSPKYLFRKEGQNVTLSCEQNLNHDAMYWYRQDPGQGLRLIYYSQIVNDFQKGDIAEGYSVSREKKESFPLTVTSAQKNPTAFYLCASSTGTGRFNAEAFFGQGTRLTVV.

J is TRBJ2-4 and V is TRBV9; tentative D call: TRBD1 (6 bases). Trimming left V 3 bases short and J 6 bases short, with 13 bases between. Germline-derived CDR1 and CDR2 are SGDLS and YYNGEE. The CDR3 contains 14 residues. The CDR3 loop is CASSGFRGPNIQYF. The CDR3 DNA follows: TGTGCCAGCAGCGGATTCAGGGGCCCAAACATTCAGTACTTC. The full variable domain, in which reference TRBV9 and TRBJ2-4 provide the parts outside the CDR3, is DSGVTQTPKHLITATGQRVTLRCSPRSGDLSVYWYQQSLDQGLQFLIQYYNGEERAKGNILERFSAQQFPDLHSELNLSSLELGDSALYFCASSGFRGPNIQYFGAGTRLSVL.

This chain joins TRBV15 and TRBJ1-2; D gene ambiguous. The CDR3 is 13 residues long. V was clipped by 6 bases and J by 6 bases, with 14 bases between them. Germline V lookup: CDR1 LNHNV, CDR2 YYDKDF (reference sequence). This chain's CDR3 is CATRHGGADGYTF. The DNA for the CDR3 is TGTGCCACCAGACACGGCGGCGCGGATGGCTACACCTTC.

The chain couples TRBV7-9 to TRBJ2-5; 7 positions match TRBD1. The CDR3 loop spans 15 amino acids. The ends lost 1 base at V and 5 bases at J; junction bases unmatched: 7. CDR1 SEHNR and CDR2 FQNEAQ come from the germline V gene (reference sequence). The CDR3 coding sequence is TGTGCCAGCAGCTTAGGTGACAGGGCTGAGGAGACCCAGTACTTC. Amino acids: CASSLGDRAEETQYF.